Below, 32 T cell receptor beta chains from the same sample are listed, as sequenced in a study of blood T cell repertoires in COVID-19. Libraries were prepared by immunoSEQ multiplex PCR; TCRdb keeps only in-frame clonotypes and omits some of them. The sample carries 350,000 to 400,000 clones, about 89% recorded once. The sequenced sample was PBMCs or T cells enriched from blood (not recorded which). These receptors were collected from a man in his forties in a cohort exposed to, infected with or recovered from COVID-19 (not recorded which).

The chain carries TRBV5-1 and TRBJ1-4, with D uncertain. Between the trimmed V and J ends, which lost 0 bases and 0 bases, there was a span of 9 bases. The CDR3 contains 16 residues. The germline CDR1 and CDR2 sequences are SGHRS and YFSETQ. CDR3: CASSLGQAATNEKLFF. The CDR3 nucleotides read TGCGCCAGCAGCTTGGGCCAAGCCGCAACTAATGAAAAACTGTTTTTT. The full variable domain, with the rest looked up from reference TRBV5-1 and TRBJ1-4, is KAGVTQTPRYLIKTRGQQVTLSCSPISGHRSVSWYQQTPGQGLQFLFEYFSETQRNKGNFPGRFSGRQFSNSRSEMNVSTLELGDSALYLCASSLGQAATNEKLFFGSGTQLSVL.

Concerning this clone itself: Other nucleotide sequences from this sample produce the same CDR3. The J gene is TRBJ1-2, the V gene TRBV5-4, with D perhaps matching TRBD1 (6 bases). Trimming stripped 5 bases from V and 2 bases from J, with 10 bases between. In germline, CDR1 is SGHNT, CDR2 YYREEE (reference sequence). The CDR3 length is 13 residues. The CDR3 DNA follows: TGTGCCAGCAGTCCCCAGGGGAACTATGGCTACACCTTC. It codes for CASSPQGNYGYTF.

The chain combines TRBV25-1 with TRBJ1-3; D is perhaps TRBD1 (6 bases). This CDR3 is built from 16 residues. V was cut by 4 bases and J by 1 base, with 14 bases left in between. Germline values: CDR1 MGHDK, CDR2 SYGVNS. The CDR3 nucleotides are TGTGCCAGCAGTGCCCGCAGGGGCGCTTCTGGAAACACCATATATTTT. This codes for CASSARRGASGNTIYF.

This clone was recorded a few times. The chain employs TRBV19 and TRBJ2-1, with 14 bases matching TRBD2. Germline V CDR1 and CDR2: LNHDA, SQIVND (reference sequence). V lost 1 base to trimming and J lost 3 bases; unmatched junction nucleotides: 8. The CDR3 has 19 amino acids. CDR3 sequence reads: CASSIGGTSGSSGYNEQFF. The CDR3 nucleotides are TGTGCCAGTAGTATAGGGGGGACTAGCGGGAGTTCGGGCTACAATGAGCAGTTCTTC. Drawing the rest from reference TRBV19 and TRBJ2-1, the complete variable domain is DGGITQSPKYLFRKEGQNVTLSCEQNLNHDAMYWYRQDPGQGLRLIYYSQIVNDFQKGDIAEGYSVSREKKESFPLTVTSAQKNPTAFYLCASSIGGTSGSSGYNEQFFGPGTRLTVL.

This rearrangement joins TRBV29-1 to TRBJ1-1; D is unclear. The CDR3 is made up of 12 amino acids. V gave up 5 bases and J gave up 6 bases, with 13 bases separating them. Germline values: CDR1 SQVTM, CDR2 ANQGSEA. CDR3 sequence: CSVNAESAEAFF. The CDR3 DNA reads TGCAGCGTTAATGCGGAGTCCGCTGAAGCTTTCTTT.

V gene TRBV7-8 combines with J gene TRBJ2-7; possibly TRBD1 for D (6 bases). Trimming removed 5 bases at V and 3 bases at J, with 11 bases between. The CDR3 is 13 amino acids. CDR1 and CDR2 from the germline V gene are SGHVS and FQNEAQ. For the CDR3, the DNA is TGTGCCAGCAGCGAGGGGGTTGGCTACGAGCAGTACTTC. Amino acid sequence: CASSEGVGYEQYF.

J is TRBJ2-1 and V is TRBV5-1; weak D call: TRBD2 (5 bases). Germline CDR1 SGHRS, CDR2 YFSETQ. V lost 6 bases to trimming and J lost 8 bases, with 15 bases between them. The length of the CDR3 is 13 residues. Written as DNA, the CDR3 is TGCGCCAGCACCAATCCGGACTTCTATGAGCAGTTCTTC. This sequence encodes CASTNPDFYEQFF.

The chain joins TRBV9 to TRBJ2-1; 9 nucleotides agree with TRBD2. V was pared by 3 bases and J by 6 bases, with 7 bases of the junction left unmatched. CDR1 is SGDLS, CDR2 YYNGEE, per germline. The CDR3 is 15 residues long. As DNA, the CDR3 is TGTGCCAGCAGCGCACCGGGACTAGCTTTCAATGAGCAGTTCTTC. This sequence encodes CASSAPGLAFNEQFF.

The chain employs TRBV2 and TRBJ2-1; D is possibly TRBD2 (5 bases). In germline, CDR1 is SNHLY, CDR2 FYNNEI. V was trimmed by 8 bases and J by 7 bases, leaving 12 bases between them. The CDR3 is 12 amino acids. The CDR3 DNA reads as TGTGCCAGCGGTCGGGGTTCGAATGAGCAGTTCTTC. It translates to CASGRGSNEQFF.

The CDR3 spells CASSLAQGLGYEQYF. DNA of the CDR3: TGCGCCAGCAGCTTGGCCCAGGGTTTGGGCTACGAGCAGTACTTC. The chain has TRBV5-1 and TRBJ2-7; perhaps TRBD1 as D (5 bases). V lost 0 bases, J lost 3 bases, and 13 bases lay in between. The CDR3 has 15 amino acids. CDR1 is SGHRS and CDR2 is YFSETQ in the germline V gene.

This chain uses TRBV6-4 with TRBJ2-7, with 9 bases identical to TRBD2. V trimming: 1 base; J trimming: 3 bases; junction bases outside the gene matches: 4. The CDR3 spans 15 residues. Germline V gives CDR1 MRHNA, CDR2 SNTAGT. The CDR3 region has the DNA TGTGCCAGCAGTGACTTCGCGGGAGGGATCTACGAGCAGTACTTC. It specifies CASSDFAGGIYEQYF.

In this sample, this clone turned up a few times. This sequence joins TRBV25-1 and TRBJ2-3, with 8 bases aligning to TRBD2. This CDR3 contains 17 residues. The J segment lost 4 bases and the V segment lost 1 base, leaving 10 bases of the junction unmatched. Germline V gene data show CDR1 as MGHDK and CDR2 as SYGVNS. The CDR3 loop reads CASSEWAGRAVADTQYF. For the CDR3, the DNA is TGTGCCAGCAGTGAATGGGCCGGGAGGGCCGTTGCAGATACGCAGTATTTT.

This chain joins TRBV4-1 and TRBJ1-2; weak D call: TRBD1 (6 bases). Germline lookup yields CDR1 MGHRA and CDR2 YSYEKL. V gave up 2 bases and J gave up 2 bases, with 12 bases separating them. The CDR3 sequence is 15 residues long. CDR3 in DNA: TGCGCCAGCAGCCAACCGTTGGGGGCGAACTATGGCTACACCTTC. Its protein product is CASSQPLGANYGYTF.

As for this clone: At one end, the junction sequence differs from germline, possibly due to a read error. J is TRBJ2-7 and V is TRBV28; 12 bases map to TRBD1. CDR3 length equals 13 residues. CDR1 is MDHEN, CDR2 SYDVKM, per germline. The DNA for the CDR3 is TGTGCCACCGTTTGGGGGGGGACAGGGGGCTTGAACTTC. Translated: CATVWGGTGGLNF.

The rearrangement joins TRBV7-9 to TRBJ1-4; possibly TRBD1 for D (6 bases). The CDR3 sequence is 16 residues long. The V gene's germline CDR1 is SEHNR and CDR2 FQNEAQ (reference sequence). V shed 5 bases and J shed 8 bases, with 21 bases lying between them. DNA for the CDR3: TGTGCCAGCAGCCAATCCGACCGCCATAGGGGGGAAAAACTGTTTTTT. Encoded protein: CASSQSDRHRGEKLFF.

The rearrangement uses TRBV11-2 and TRBJ2-5, with 10 positions matching TRBD2. After removal of 2 bases from V and 4 bases from J, the junction contained 1 base not matched to a gene. The CDR3 totals 14 residues. Germline CDR1 SGHAT, CDR2 FQNNGV. CDR3 nucleotide sequence: TGTGCCAGCAGCTTAAGACTAGCGGGAGAGACCCAGTACTTC. Protein: CASSLRLAGETQYF.

The chain carries TRBV6-1 and TRBJ1-2; the D is unclear. V was pared by 2 bases and J by 7 bases, with 14 bases between. In germline, CDR1 is MNHNS, CDR2 SASEGT. The CDR3 is 14 residues long. In nucleotides, the CDR3 is TGTGCCAGCAGTGAAATTGCAGGCCCGATTGGCTACACCTTC. Translation: CASSEIAGPIGYTF.

V gene TRBV6-5 combines with J gene TRBJ2-7; TRBD2 aligns across 13 bases. CDR3 length: 15 residues. Germline-derived CDR1 and CDR2 are MNHEY and SVGAGI. V was pared by 4 bases and J by 6 bases, with 6 bases of the junction left unmatched. Written as DNA, the CDR3 is TGTGCCAGCAGTTCTACTAGCGGGAGGGTTTCCGAGCAGTACTTC. Translating gives CASSSTSGRVSEQYF.

The rearrangement links TRBV10-3 to TRBJ2-7; D is perhaps TRBD1 (5 bases). CDR3 length: 14 residues. Germline CDR1 and CDR2: ENHRY and SYGVKD. V shed 5 bases and J shed 3 bases, with 14 bases lying between them. Here the CDR3 reads CAISRPGLNYEQYF. For the CDR3, the DNA is TGTGCCATCAGTCGACCAGGGTTGAACTACGAGCAGTACTTC.

The J gene is TRBJ2-5, the V gene TRBV5-1; no firm D call. The ends were cut back, 4 bases at V and 0 bases at J, with 4 bases in the middle. The CDR3 covers 12 residues. Germline loops: CDR1 SGHRS, CDR2 YFSETQ. In DNA form, the CDR3 reads TGCGCCAGCAGCGCGCACCAAGAGACCCAGTACTTC. This translates into CASSAHQETQYF. Together with reference TRBV5-1 and TRBJ2-5, the CDR3 gives the full variable domain: KAGVTQTPRYLIKTRGQQVTLSCSPISGHRSVSWYQQTPGQGLQFLFEYFSETQRNKGNFPGRFSGRQFSNSRSEMNVSTLELGDSALYLCASSAHQETQYFGPGTRLLVL.

The V gene is TRBV12-3 or TRBV12-4, the J gene TRBJ1-1; D is perhaps TRBD1 (5 bases). This CDR3 has 12 amino acids. Trimming removed 2 bases at V and 9 bases at J, with 10 bases between. The CDR3 here is CASSLSWTQAFF. In DNA, the CDR3 is TGTGCCAGCAGTTTATCGTGGACACAAGCTTTCTTT.

This clone is a singleton in its sample. The V gene is TRBV7-3, the J gene TRBJ1-4; D not certain. This CDR3 is built from 13 residues. Trimming shortened V by 5 bases and J by 8 bases, and 12 bases separated the two germline ends. CDR1 and CDR2 from the germline V gene are SGHTA and FQGTGA. CDR3 DNA sequence: TGTGCCAGCAGCCCGTCTGCGGGGGAAAAACTGTTTTTT. This codes for CASSPSAGEKLFF.

The sample holds a few counts of this clone. Distinct nucleotide sequences in the sample also encode this CDR3. V usage is TRBV27 and J usage is TRBJ2-2; D is perhaps TRBD2 (6 bases). Germline CDR1 and CDR2: MNHEY and SMNVEV (reference sequence). The CDR3 covers 14 residues. V lost 5 bases and J 2 bases, leaving 9 bases between the germline ends. This chain's CDR3 is CASSLGLNTGELFF. In DNA, the CDR3 is TGTGCCAGCAGTCTCGGACTAAACACCGGGGAGCTGTTTTTT.

V and J are TRBV3-1 (or the pseudogene TRBV3-2) and TRBJ2-1; 7 bases align to TRBD1. This CDR3 comprises 15 residues. Losses at the gene ends were 4 bases for V and 0 bases for J; bases not matched to a gene: 3. Per germline, CDR1 LGHDT and CDR2 YNNKEL (reference sequence). CDR3 DNA: TGTGCCAGCAGCCGAGGGGGCGCCTCCTACAATGAGCAGTTCTTC. It specifies CASSRGGASYNEQFF.

CDR3: CASSPSTPVSGNTIYF. The CDR3 DNA reads as TGTGCCAGCTCACCTTCTACTCCGGTCTCTGGAAACACCATATATTTT. The V gene is TRBV18, the J gene TRBJ1-3, with D unresolved. V lost 3 bases and J 0 bases, leaving 12 bases between the germline ends. The CDR3 consists of 16 residues. Per germline, CDR1 KGHSH and CDR2 LQKENI.

The rearrangement links TRBV10-1 to TRBJ2-7; tentatively, D is TRBD1 (7 bases). The germline V gene has CDR1 WNHNN and CDR2 SYGVQD (reference sequence). Trimming pared 6 bases from V and 5 bases from J, leaving 20 bases between. This CDR3 region has 15 residues. CDR3 protein: CASSRRGGQVNEQYF. DNA for the CDR3: TGCGCCAGCAGCCGGAGGGGTGGACAGGTCAACGAGCAGTACTTC.

The rearrangement joins TRBV28 to TRBJ1-2; 9 bases are a match to TRBD1. In germline, CDR1 is MDHEN, CDR2 SYDVKM. V dropped 5 bases and J dropped 7; count of bases not matched to a gene: 14. The CDR3 is 16 residues long. CDR3 loop: CASSRTLTGGAFGYTF. Written as DNA, the CDR3 is TGTGCCAGCAGTCGAACCCTCACAGGGGGCGCGTTTGGCTACACCTTC.

The V and J genes are TRBV5-1 and TRBJ2-2; no reliable D call. Germline lookup yields CDR1 SGHRS and CDR2 YFSETQ. Trimming took off 2 bases at V and 0 bases at J, with 11 bases between the two ends. The CDR3 is 16 residues long. The CDR3 loop is CASSLLLDANTGELFF. The CDR3 bases are TGCGCCAGCAGCTTACTGCTAGATGCGAACACCGGGGAGCTGTTTTTT.

This clone showed up just a few times. The V and J genes are TRBV15 and TRBJ1-4; D is undetermined. Per the germline V gene, CDR1 is LNHNV and CDR2 is YYDKDF (reference sequence). CDR3 length: 14 amino acids. V was cut by 5 bases and J by 7 bases, with 14 bases left in between. CDR3 in amino acids: CATSSPGEGEKLFF. The DNA of the CDR3 is TGTGCCACCAGCTCCCCCGGGGAGGGTGAAAAACTGTTTTTT.

J is TRBJ1-6 and V is TRBV6-1; D remains ambiguous. V lost 6 bases, J lost 9 bases, and 9 bases lay in between. CDR3 size: 12 residues. Germline lookup yields CDR1 MNHNS and CDR2 SASEGT. CDR3 coding DNA: TGTGCCAGCAGCCAGGAGGGTTCACCCCTCCACTTT. Its translation: CASSQEGSPLHF.

The V call is TRBV11-2, the J call TRBJ1-5; D uncertain. V dropped 0 bases and J dropped 4 bases, with 4 bases sitting between them. CDR1 and CDR2 from the germline V gene are SGHAT and FQNNGV. This CDR3 has 13 residues. The CDR3 sequence is CASSLDINQPQHF. As DNA, the CDR3 is TGTGCCAGCAGCTTAGATATTAATCAGCCCCAGCATTTT.

V usage is TRBV11-3 and J usage is TRBJ2-5; D is unclear. The ends were cut back, 5 bases at V and 2 bases at J, with 12 bases in the middle. The CDR3 is 14 amino acids. Germline V CDR1 and CDR2: SGHNT, YENEEA. The CDR3, as DNA: TGTGCCAGCAGCCCCTCTAGAGGACAAGAGACCCAGTACTTC. Translation gives CASSPSRGQETQYF.